The present TCR beta chain was sequenced within a study of blood T cell repertoires in COVID-19. Overall study context: Acute-phase and convalescent COVID-19 samples originated in the United States, Italy and Spain.

Germline V lookup: CDR1 SSHAT, CDR2 FNYEAQ (reference sequence). The CDR3 totals 14 residues. Original data processing: Amplified reference gene primers provided the basis for estimating nucleated cell counts. TCRdb's table, derived via immunoSEQ multiplex PCR, lists solely in-frame clones and lacks some. The V and J calls and clone size are taken from that table; D and trimming were inferred from the DNA. The sample carries around 50,000 clones, around 89% recorded once. Comments on this clone: One end of the junction is discordant with germline, which a read error may explain.

This receptor was obtained from a man aged 55 to 69 with acute or convalescent COVID-19. The chain carries TRBV7-7 and TRBJ2-5, with TRBD1 matching 7 bases. Material for sequencing was peripheral blood. CDR3 nucleotides: TGTGCTAGCAGCTTAGGAATGGGACAGCACGCCCAGTACTTC. It specifies CASSLGMGQHAQYF.